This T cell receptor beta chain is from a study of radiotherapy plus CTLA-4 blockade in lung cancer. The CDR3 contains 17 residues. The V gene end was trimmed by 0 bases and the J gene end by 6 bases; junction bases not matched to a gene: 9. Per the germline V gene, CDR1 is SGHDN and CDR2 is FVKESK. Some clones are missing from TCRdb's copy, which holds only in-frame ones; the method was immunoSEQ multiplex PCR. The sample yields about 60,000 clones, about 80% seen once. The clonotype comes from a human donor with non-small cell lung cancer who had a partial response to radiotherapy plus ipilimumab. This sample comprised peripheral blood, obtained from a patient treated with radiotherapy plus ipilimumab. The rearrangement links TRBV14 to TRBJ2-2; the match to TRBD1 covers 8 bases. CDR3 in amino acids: CASSQDFQGAYAGELFF. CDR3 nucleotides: TGTGCCAGCAGCCAAGATTTCCAGGGGGCTTACGCCGGGGAGCTGTTTTTT.